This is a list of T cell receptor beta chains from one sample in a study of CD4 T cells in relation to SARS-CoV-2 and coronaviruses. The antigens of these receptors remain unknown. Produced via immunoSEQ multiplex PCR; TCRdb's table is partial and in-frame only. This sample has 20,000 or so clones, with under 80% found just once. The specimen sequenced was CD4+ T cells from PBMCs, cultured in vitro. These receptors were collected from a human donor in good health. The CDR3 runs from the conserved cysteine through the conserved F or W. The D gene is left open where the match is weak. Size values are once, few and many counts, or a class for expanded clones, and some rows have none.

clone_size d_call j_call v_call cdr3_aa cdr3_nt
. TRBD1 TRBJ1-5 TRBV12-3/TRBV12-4 CASRQGDYQPQHF TGTGCCAGCAGGCAGGGGGACTATCAGCCCCAGCATTTT
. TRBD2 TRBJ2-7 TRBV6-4 CASSGGLARRQVGEQYF TGTGCCAGCAGTGGAGGACTAGCGAGGAGGCAGGTGGGCGAGCAGTACTTC
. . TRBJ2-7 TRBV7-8 CASSLAAHYEQYF TGTGCCAGCAGCTTAGCGGCCCACTACGAGCAGTACTTC
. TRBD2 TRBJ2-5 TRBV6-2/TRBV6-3 CASSYLPGLAGVETQYF TGTGCCAGCAGTTACTTGCCGGGACTAGCGGGAGTTGAGACCCAGTACTTC
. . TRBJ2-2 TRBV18 CASSPPPGRNGELFF TGTGCCAGCTCACCACCTCCAGGGAGGAACGGGGAGCTGTTTTTT
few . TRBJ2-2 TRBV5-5 CASSPVVSNTGELFF TGTGCCAGCAGCCCCGTAGTTAGCAACACCGGGGAGCTGTTTTTT
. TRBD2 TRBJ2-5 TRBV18 CASSPRAGGPGETQYF TGTGCCAGCTCGCCACGGGCGGGAGGGCCAGGAGAGACCCAGTACTTC
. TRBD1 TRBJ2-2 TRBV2 CASSGYRGSTGELFF TGTGCCAGCAGTGGTTACAGGGGAAGCACCGGGGAGCTGTTTTTT
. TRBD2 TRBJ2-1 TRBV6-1 CASSDPVAGGQIYYNEQFF TGTGCCAGCAGTGACCCAGTGGCGGGAGGGCAGATTTACTACAATGAGCAGTTCTTC
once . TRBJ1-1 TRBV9 CASSVSTGNTEAFF TGTGCCAGCAGCGTGTCGACAGGGAACACTGAAGCTTTCTTT